This is a list of T cell receptor beta chains from one sample in a study of quantifying T cell responses using KT2 cells. TCRdb re-analysed the UMI-ligation and nested PCR reads in MiXCR, keeping a single row per CDR3 protein. Altogether fewer than 50,000 distinct CDR3 sequences are present, over 15% being singletons, with the ten largest covering around two fifths. Sequencing input: PBMCs spiked with cells of the T cell clone KT2. The source is a human donor. Each CDR3 is given with its conserved first and last residue. A D gene is named only where the DNA matches it firmly. Only some rows state a clone size, as once, few, many or a class for expanded clones.

DNA: TGTGCCAGCAGTTATAGGGGGCCAACTGAAGCTTTCTTT
CDR3: CASSYRGPTEAFF
J: TRBJ1-1
V: TRBV6-2/TRBV6-3
D: TRBD1
size: .

DNA: TGTGCCAGCAGCATTGGGGGTTCTGGGGCCAACGTCCTGACTTTC
CDR3: CASSIGGSGANVLTF
J: TRBJ2-6
V: TRBV6-5
D: .
size: few

DNA: TGCGCCAGCAGCCCGGACTTCAGCTCCTACGAGCAGTACTTC
CDR3: CASSPDFSSYEQYF
J: TRBJ2-7
V: TRBV5-1
D: .
size: many

DNA: TGTGCCAGCAGCGCAGGGAGGAGCGATGGCTACACCTTC
CDR3: CASSAGRSDGYTF
J: TRBJ1-2
V: TRBV25-1
D: .
size: few

DNA: TGTGCCAGCAGTGAATTCGGGCGGGGGGGCTACAATGAGCAGTTCTTC
CDR3: CASSEFGRGGYNEQFF
J: TRBJ2-1
V: TRBV6-1
D: TRBD2
size: .

DNA: TGTGCCAGCAGCTACTTACGGGGGAGTGGAAACGCCATATATTTT
CDR3: CASSYLRGSGNAIYF
J: TRBJ1-3
V: TRBV7-9
D: .
size: few

DNA: TGTGCCGCTATTAGGATTCAAGGGGAGCGGCAGTTCTTC
CDR3: CAAIRIQGERQFF
J: TRBJ2-1
V: TRBV6-1
D: .
size: few

DNA: TGTGCCAGCAGTTACTGGGGAGAGGGAGTGACTGAGACCCAGTACTTC
CDR3: CASSYWGEGVTETQYF
J: TRBJ2-5
V: TRBV6-2/TRBV6-3
D: .
size: few

DNA: TGTGCCAGTAGTCAAGGACAGGGATCTGAAAAACTGTTTTTT
CDR3: CASSQGQGSEKLFF
J: TRBJ1-4
V: TRBV19
D: TRBD1
size: few

DNA: TGTGCCAGCAGCCCGAGGGGTCAGGAGTATAATTCACCCCTCCACTTT
CDR3: CASSPRGQEYNSPLHF
J: TRBJ1-6
V: TRBV11-2
D: .
size: .

DNA: TGTGCCAGCAGCTTGGAGACCGGCAACACTGAAGCTTTCTTT
CDR3: CASSLETGNTEAFF
J: TRBJ1-1
V: TRBV5-6
D: .
size: .

DNA: TGTGCCAGCAGTTACCTAGGGACAGGGGGAATCTACGAGCAGTACTTC
CDR3: CASSYLGTGGIYEQYF
J: TRBJ2-7
V: TRBV6-6
D: TRBD1
size: many

DNA: TGTGCCAGCTCACGGGGTCAGGGATCCTACGAGCAGTACTTC
CDR3: CASSRGQGSYEQYF
J: TRBJ2-7
V: TRBV18
D: .
size: few

DNA: TGTGCCTGGAGCCCCCGCGGGACACAGCCTGAAAAACTGTTTTTT
CDR3: CAWSPRGTQPEKLFF
J: TRBJ1-4
V: TRBV30
D: .
size: .

DNA: TGCAGTGCCGTCGGACAGACTAACTATGGCTACACCTTC
CDR3: CSAVGQTNYGYTF
J: TRBJ1-2
V: TRBV20-1
D: .
size: .

DNA: TGCAGCGTCGCTCAAGGGGGCGATAGTCAGCCCCAGCATTTT
CDR3: CSVAQGGDSQPQHF
J: TRBJ1-5
V: TRBV29-1
D: TRBD1
size: .

DNA: TGTGCCAGCAGTTTAATCGGGAATGAGCAGTTCTTC
CDR3: CASSLIGNEQFF
J: TRBJ2-1
V: TRBV12-3/TRBV12-4
D: .
size: few

DNA: TGTGCCAGCAGTTTGCGGAGCGAGCAGTTCTTC
CDR3: CASSLRSEQFF
J: TRBJ2-1
V: TRBV12-3/TRBV12-4
D: .
size: many

DNA: TGTGCCAGCAGCCCGGAGGGACACAGTATGAACACTGAAGCTTTCTTT
CDR3: CASSPEGHSMNTEAFF
J: TRBJ1-1
V: TRBV7-3
D: .
size: few

DNA: TGCAGCGGGGGGGAGGGGGCGCCTGAAGCTTTCTTT
CDR3: CSGGEGAPEAFF
J: TRBJ1-1
V: TRBV29-1
D: TRBD1
size: few

DNA: TGTGCCAGCAGTGAACCAGGGGAGGGGACTGAAGCTTTCTTT
CDR3: CASSEPGEGTEAFF
J: TRBJ1-1
V: TRBV2
D: .
size: .

DNA: TGCAGTGCGAGACAGATGAACACTGAAGCTTTCTTT
CDR3: CSARQMNTEAFF
J: TRBJ1-1
V: TRBV20-1
D: .
size: many

DNA: TGTGCCAGCAGTGGTGCAGGGGGCGCGGGTACTGAAGCTTTCTTT
CDR3: CASSGAGGAGTEAFF
J: TRBJ1-1
V: TRBV2
D: TRBD1
size: .

DNA: TGCAGCGTTGAAGATCATAACAGGGAAGACAATGAGCAGTTCTTC
CDR3: CSVEDHNREDNEQFF
J: TRBJ2-1
V: TRBV29-1
D: .
size: few

DNA: TGTGCCACCAGCAGAGTTCCGTCCTCCTACGAGCAGTACTTC
CDR3: CATSRVPSSYEQYF
J: TRBJ2-7
V: TRBV15
D: .
size: .

DNA: TGCGCCAGCAGTACAGCGAATCAGCCCCAGCATTTT
CDR3: CASSTANQPQHF
J: TRBJ1-5
V: TRBV10-2
D: .
size: few

DNA: TGTGCCAGCGGGGACAGGTCGAACACTGAAGCTTTCTTT
CDR3: CASGDRSNTEAFF
J: TRBJ1-1
V: TRBV12-3/TRBV12-4
D: TRBD1
size: few

DNA: TGTGCCAGCAGCTTATCACCAGATGTTCGGTCCGGGGAGCTGTTTTTT
CDR3: CASSLSPDVRSGELFF
J: TRBJ2-2
V: TRBV7-2
D: .
size: .

DNA: TGCAGTGCCACTGGGGGGGGAATCTCCTACGAGCAGTACTTC
CDR3: CSATGGGISYEQYF
J: TRBJ2-7
V: TRBV20-1
D: TRBD2
size: few

DNA: TGTGCCAGCAGCAGGGGGTTAGATAGCAATCAGCCCCAGCATTTT
CDR3: CASSRGLDSNQPQHF
J: TRBJ1-5
V: TRBV7-6
D: .
size: .

DNA: TGTGCCAGCAGTTTCGGGACAGGTTCCCAAGAGACCCAGTACTTC
CDR3: CASSFGTGSQETQYF
J: TRBJ2-5
V: TRBV12-3/TRBV12-4
D: TRBD1
size: .

DNA: TGTGCCAGCTCACCATTGACCGAGGTTTCCTATTCACCCCTCCACTTT
CDR3: CASSPLTEVSYSPLHF
J: TRBJ1-6
V: TRBV18
D: .
size: .

DNA: TGTGCCAGCAGTTACCAGAGGCTCGAGGGCTACACCTTC
CDR3: CASSYQRLEGYTF
J: TRBJ1-2
V: TRBV6-5
D: .
size: few

DNA: TGCAGTGCTAGCCGGGGGAAAGAGACCCAGTACTTC
CDR3: CSASRGKETQYF
J: TRBJ2-5
V: TRBV20-1
D: .
size: few

DNA: TGCGCCAGCAGCTGGAACAGTAACACCGGGGAGCTGTTTTTT
CDR3: CASSWNSNTGELFF
J: TRBJ2-2
V: TRBV5-1
D: .
size: few

DNA: TGCAGTGCTAGTGGTGTGGTGGGGGATGAAGCTTTCTTT
CDR3: CSASGVVGDEAFF
J: TRBJ1-1
V: TRBV20-1
D: .
size: .

DNA: TGTGCCAGCAGTGGAGAGTCTTCGACAGACACAGATACGCAGTATTTT
CDR3: CASSGESSTDTDTQYF
J: TRBJ2-3
V: TRBV25-1
D: .
size: .

DNA: TGCAGTGCTAGTCCGGGGGCCAACCAGCCCCAGCATTTT
CDR3: CSASPGANQPQHF
J: TRBJ1-5
V: TRBV20-1
D: .
size: .

DNA: TGTGCCACCAGTGACCCCCCCGGGGTGAACACCGGGGAGCTGTTTTTT
CDR3: CATSDPPGVNTGELFF
J: TRBJ2-2
V: TRBV24-1
D: .
size: .

DNA: TGTGCCAGCAGGGAAGGGGACCTTAACTATGGCTACACCTTC
CDR3: CASREGDLNYGYTF
J: TRBJ1-2
V: TRBV6-1
D: .
size: few

DNA: TGCGCCAGCAGCTTACAAGCCGCTAGCACAGATACGCAGTATTTT
CDR3: CASSLQAASTDTQYF
J: TRBJ2-3
V: TRBV5-1
D: .
size: few

DNA: TGCGCCAGCAGTGAGGCGAGTTTAGAGCAGTACTTC
CDR3: CASSEASLEQYF
J: TRBJ2-7
V: TRBV10-2
D: .
size: .

DNA: TGTGCCAGCAGCCCGTCGACAGGAACCTACGAGCAGTACTTC
CDR3: CASSPSTGTYEQYF
J: TRBJ2-7
V: TRBV5-6
D: .
size: many

DNA: TGTGCCAGCAAAGGACTAGCGGGGGGCCCGAGCACAGATACGCAGTATTTT
CDR3: CASKGLAGGPSTDTQYF
J: TRBJ2-3
V: TRBV2
D: TRBD2
size: .

DNA: TGTGCCAGCAGTTTCAACCACAGGGTTTTTGGCTACACCTTC
CDR3: CASSFNHRVFGYTF
J: TRBJ1-2
V: TRBV12-3/TRBV12-4
D: .
size: .

DNA: TGCAGTGCTAGAGATGGAGCGGGAGGTCGTGGAGAGCAGTTCTTC
CDR3: CSARDGAGGRGEQFF
J: TRBJ2-1
V: TRBV20-1
D: TRBD2
size: few

DNA: TGTGCCAGCAGTGAGCCGGGACTAGCGGGAGTAGACGAGCAGTACTTC
CDR3: CASSEPGLAGVDEQYF
J: TRBJ2-7
V: TRBV28
D: TRBD2
size: few

DNA: TGTGCCACCTCCGGGACAGGGGCTAACTATGGCTACACCTTC
CDR3: CATSGTGANYGYTF
J: TRBJ1-2
V: TRBV3-1
D: TRBD1
size: few

DNA: TGTGCCAGCAGTTATCGGGGACAGGGGTACGAGCAGTACTTC
CDR3: CASSYRGQGYEQYF
J: TRBJ2-7
V: TRBV27
D: TRBD1
size: few